This record looks at one T cell receptor (beta chain) sequence and its context. This entry comes from a study of T cell responses to AZD1222 COVID-19 vaccine. Using immunoSEQ multiplex PCR, the repertoire was profiled, and TCRdb retains in-frame clones only, with some absent. The sample includes about 140,000 clones, roughly 92% seen only once; the top ten take approximately 5.4%. The CDR3 is made up of 16 amino acids. Germline lookup yields CDR1 SNHLY and CDR2 FYNNEI. The trim removed 6 bases at V and 4 bases at J, leaving 12 bases unmatched. The V gene is TRBV2, the J gene TRBJ1-3, with 7 bases lining up with TRBD1. This clonotype originated in an adult in good health. The input for sequencing was peripheral blood, taken on day 0 of AZD1222 vaccination. The CDR3, as DNA: TGTGCCAGCAGCGACCTGACAGGGTCGAAGGGAAACACCATATATTTT. Translating gives CASSDLTGSKGNTIYF.